The clone carrying this TCR beta chain came up many times. The record originates from a study of T cells in Graves' hyperthyroidism and ophthalmopathy. TCR beta CDR3 regions were amplified from RNA transcripts. HTBI primers drove first-round RT-PCR of the TCR CDR3. TCRdb recomputed calls from the multiplex PCR reads with MiXCR, one row per CDR3 protein. This sample has 550,000 to 600,000 distinct CDR3 sequences, with over 15% found just once. This CDR3 region has 12 residues. From germline, CDR1 is MNHEY and CDR2 SMNVEV (reference sequence). V shed 6 bases and J shed 7 bases, with 10 bases lying between them.

V usage is TRBV27 and J usage is TRBJ2-1, with D unresolved. Specimen: blood. This TCR was sampled from a woman aged 18-30 years with Graves' hyperthyroidism. CDR3 coding DNA: TGTGCCAGCAGCCGTTCGTCAAATGAGCAGTTCTTC. Residues: CASSRSSNEQFF.